This TCR beta chain is drawn from a study of cytomegalovirus exposure and HLA in healthy donors (dated by TCRdb to 2016 to 2017). The study in broad terms: An earlier analysis of under 600 of the donors reported about 250 Gb of sequence data and roughly 100 million unique TCR beta sequences from about 179 million T cells. An early release covering roughly 600 HLA-typed donors comprised about 300 gigabases of sequencing data and around 85 million unique TCR sequences. Of the 300 to 400 genotyped donors, over 70% fell in the genetic ancestry cluster associated with self-reported Caucasian donors. The aim of the study was to test whether cataloging public T cell receptors could identify signatures of past pathogen exposure. The T cell repertoires of 700 or so subjects were profiled by immunosequencing and related to cytomegalovirus serostatus. Along with the approximately 700-subject first cohort, a separate validation cohort of over 90 different subjects was used. High-throughput TCR immunosequencing, statistical association of individual TCRs with disease status, and machine learning were combined to predict cytomegalovirus infection status. To study patterns of TCR occurrence, a later analysis re-analyzed previously published TCR beta repertoires from 550 to 800 donors and added high-resolution HLA genotyping. Rather than drawing on any new phenotypic data, the later analysis identified candidate immune exposures from TCR beta sequences and the way those sequences occurred across donors. To decide whether each TCR beta V gene segment behaved as functional or pseudogenic, an earlier analysis of nearly 600 of the donors relied on high-throughput TCR beta sequencing. Donor age, sex, ethnicity and CMV serostatus were compiled together with the repertoire data. In a later genetic analysis, genome-wide SNP genotypes for about three fifths of the 666 donors were used, and that subset was treated as a discovery cohort. Every repertoire in the discovery cohort had been generated on one and the same sequencing platform. HLA typing covered class I and class II loci at four-digit resolution. Typing coverage varied by locus: roughly 629-640 donors for A, B, C, DRB1 and DQB1; approximately 520 for DQA1; about 590 for DPA1; fewer than 480 for DPB1. Roughly 5 DR-DQ haplotypes were treated as single units for association and clustering because of strong linkage in the cohort. Across approximately 420 genotyped donors of the cohort, an average of approximately 240,000 unique TCR beta nucleotide sequences per donor were sequenced, and around 20% of those sequences were non-productive. Overall results and qualifications from the work: Most TCR sequences were seen in very few donors, while some public TCRs were found in many individuals. The classifier was reported to diagnose cytomegalovirus status with high specificity and sensitivity in both the original cohort and the validation cohort. A later analysis found that HLA-associated TCR beta chains were more clonally expanded and had lower generation probabilities than equally common non-associated chains. A later analysis found that TCR association rates varied across HLA loci, with DRB1 alleles showing the most associated TCRs and HLA-C alleles the fewest. The 87-base-pair reads could not distinguish some IMGT-functional V segments, including TRBV6-2 and TRBV6-3, so those segments were excluded. CMV serostatus was the only immune exposure information available for the cohort. A cluster of highly shared sequence variants was judged likely to represent a technical artifact of the sequencing pipeline. When HLA alleles, especially DR and DQ, strongly co-occurred, attributing TCR associations to individual alleles was difficult. Compared with the 666-donor mean, donors in an Asian-associated ancestry cluster had fewer N-insertions in productive TCRs, according to a later genetic analysis. A further reported finding was that TCR beta sequences accurately predicted the HLA-A and HLA-B alleles for most subjects in the first cohort. In an earlier analysis of about 540 of the donors, most TCR beta V segments were observed in productive rearrangements about 90% or about 30% of the time, broadly matching IMGT annotations. Correlated functional status among segregating V segments might reflect linkage disequilibrium, but an unknown experimental factor could not be ruled out. The study gave a list of around 170 TCR beta chains associated with cytomegalovirus. Most CMV-associated TCR beta chains appeared to be HLA-restricted in a later analysis, and the HLA associations seemed to be driven largely by CMV exposure. HLA typing was unavailable for some donors at each locus, so association tests used only the typed subset. Only TCR beta chains were sequenced in this cohort, and the absence of alpha or paired-chain data limited detectable features. According to the authors, the approach could potentially be generalized to other disease states and immunological phenotypes. Presence/absence analyses assumed roughly uniform sequencing depth across donors, an assumption that may not hold. V-gene and J-gene trimming of TCR beta chains was associated with a missense DCLRE1C variant in a later genetic analysis, and the association was replicated in an independent cohort. Around 16 rarely observed V segments, including chromosome 9 orphons, were excluded from the earlier analysis of a few hundred of the donors because counts were too low. According to a later analysis, parvovirus B19, influenza, CMV and Epstein-Barr virus appeared linked to several top co-occurrence clusters. In a later analysis, some 18,000 TCR beta sequences were associated with specific HLA alleles at a false discovery rate of 0.05. A few of the identified cytomegalovirus-associated TCR beta chains were confirmed in vitro to be specific for cytomegalovirus antigens.

The cohort consisted of 600 to 700 healthy bone marrow donors. All cohort members were sampled while nominally healthy, although unrecorded immune exposures were likely present. The donor tested CMV seronegative, placing the donor among the roughly 340 seronegative members of the cohort. Every donor gave a peripheral blood sample, and the peripheral blood mononuclear cells from that sample were used for TCR beta sequencing. The Qiagen DNeasy Blood Extraction Kit was used to extract genomic DNA from the blood cell samples. As regards this clone: Its antigen is unknown. Nothing much larger sits one base from this clone, and base qualities are not available.

CDR1 and CDR2, looked up from the germline V gene, are MNHNS and SASEGT. Inclusive of the bounding cysteine and phenylalanine, the CDR3 is 14 residues long. Only the CDR3 DNA stays, 42 bases, in frame from base 1. Deletion took 6 bases off V and 0 bases off J, with a span of 9 bases between the germline ends. Libraries were built with the immunoSEQ multiplex PCR assay. A mixture of 60 forward primers for TCR Vbeta segments and 13 reverse primers for TCR Jbeta segments was used in the multiplex PCR. The CDR3 region of rearranged TCR beta genes was amplified from genomic DNA by a multiplex PCR assay. On the Illumina HiSeq System, the amplified TCR beta libraries were sequenced as 87-base-pair reads. From the authors' description of their analysis: A later analysis counted about 80 million unique TCR beta chains across the 640 or so repertoires, and 10 million to 12 million of these chains were shared by at least two donors. A nearest-neighbor algorithm error-corrected the raw reads and collapsed the reads into unique sequences, merging closely related sequences to remove PCR and sequencing errors. To assign V, D and J gene segments, CDR3 sequences were aligned to IMGT reference sequences. Each retained sequence needed at least a six-nucleotide match to both a V gene segment and a J gene segment. Rearrangements were classified as productive when the CDR3 lacked stop codons and remained in frame with V and J, and all other rearrangements were classified as non-productive. Following IMGT convention, CDR3 was defined as the stretch from the second conserved V-encoded cysteine to the conserved J-encoded phenylalanine. The earlier analysis of 587 of the donors excluded any sequence lacking an unambiguous match to a single V gene segment. In an earlier analysis of some 590 of the donors, a V segment was called functional when productive rearrangements were above 56.7%, and segregating when the standard deviation between donors exceeded 5%. A statistical classification framework was built for diagnosing cytomegalovirus status from the catalog of TCR beta chain sequences. In a later analysis, TCR nucleotide sequences were compared against IMGT/GENE-DB human TR gene sequences so that V and J genes could be assigned. In a later analysis, CDR3 sequences and most-parsimonious VDJ recombination scenarios were assigned using the TCRdist pipeline. In a later analysis, each TCR beta chain was defined by its CDR3 amino acid sequence together with its V-gene family, and reads without a unique V-gene family were excluded. A later analysis removed 592 highly shared, low-generation-probability nucleotide sequences to deal with suspected cross-contamination and a sequencing artifact. In a later analysis, a clonal expansion index was calculated for each public chain from normalized within-repertoire ranks of inferred template counts. In a later analysis, generation probabilities were computed using a VDJ recombination model fitted to out-of-frame rearrangements, and the results were checked against IGoR. In a later analysis, hypergeometric tests were used to score TCR-TCR, TCR-HLA and TCR-CMV co-occurrence, with a repertoire-size bias correction applied to TCR pairs. A later analysis estimated false discovery rates by permuting HLA or CMV assignments 20 times. A later analysis grouped co-occurring TCRs with DBSCAN, adding TCRdist sequence similarity when clustering within HLA-allele-positive subsets. For co-occurrence clustering, repertoires with fewer than 30,000 or more than 120,000 public chains were excluded, along with five repertoires with anomalous nucleotide sharing. TCRdb re-hosts the immuneACCESS table, in-frame sequences only. Its copies lack some clones; in the studies checked, an unresolved V gene accounts for under half of them, and the cause for the rest is not known. V, J and clone size reflect that table, while D and trimming were determined from the DNA. Present in this sample are 55,000 to 65,000 clones, 79% of which were seen just once. The biggest ten clones account for under 3% of the sample.

The TCR originated in a woman aged 25 to 45 in good health and CMV-seronegative. Sequenced: PBMCs. The receptor chain draws on TRBV6-1 and TRBJ1-3; a tentative D call is TRBD1 (5 bases match). The sequence in DNA is TGTGCCAGCAGGGACACCCACTCTGGAAACACCATATATTTT. This encodes CASRDTHSGNTIYF.